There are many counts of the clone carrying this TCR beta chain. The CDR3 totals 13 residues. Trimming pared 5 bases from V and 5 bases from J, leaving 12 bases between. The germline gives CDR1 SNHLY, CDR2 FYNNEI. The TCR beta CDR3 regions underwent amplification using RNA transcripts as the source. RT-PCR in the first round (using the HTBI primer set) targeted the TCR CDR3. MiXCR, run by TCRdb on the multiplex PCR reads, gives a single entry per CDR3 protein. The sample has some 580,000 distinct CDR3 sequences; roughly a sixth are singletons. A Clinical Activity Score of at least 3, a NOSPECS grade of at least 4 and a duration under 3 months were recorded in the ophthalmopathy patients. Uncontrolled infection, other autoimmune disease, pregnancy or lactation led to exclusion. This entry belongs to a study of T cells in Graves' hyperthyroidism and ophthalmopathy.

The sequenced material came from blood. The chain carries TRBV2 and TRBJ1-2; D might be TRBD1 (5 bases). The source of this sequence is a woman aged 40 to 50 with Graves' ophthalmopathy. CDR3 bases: TGTGCCAGCAGTTCGCAGGGTGAATATGGCTACACCTTC. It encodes CASSSQGEYGYTF.